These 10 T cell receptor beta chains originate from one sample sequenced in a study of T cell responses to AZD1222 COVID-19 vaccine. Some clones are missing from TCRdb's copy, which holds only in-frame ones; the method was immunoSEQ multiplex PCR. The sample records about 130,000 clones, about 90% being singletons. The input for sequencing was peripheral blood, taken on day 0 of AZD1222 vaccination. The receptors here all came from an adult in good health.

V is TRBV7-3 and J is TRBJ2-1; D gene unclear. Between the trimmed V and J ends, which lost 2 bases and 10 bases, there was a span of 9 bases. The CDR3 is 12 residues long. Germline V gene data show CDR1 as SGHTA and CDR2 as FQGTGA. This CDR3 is CASSLLMGEQFF. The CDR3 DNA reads TGTGCCAGCAGCTTACTAATGGGAGAGCAGTTCTTC.

The CDR3 protein is CASSGDRISYNEQFF. In DNA, the CDR3 is TGTGCCAGCAGCGGTGACAGGATCTCCTACAATGAGCAGTTCTTC. The chain couples TRBV9 to TRBJ2-1; weak D call: TRBD1 (6 bases). The CDR3 contains 15 residues. Germline CDR1 SGDLS, CDR2 YYNGEE. Trimming left V 3 bases short and J 0 bases short, with 10 bases between.

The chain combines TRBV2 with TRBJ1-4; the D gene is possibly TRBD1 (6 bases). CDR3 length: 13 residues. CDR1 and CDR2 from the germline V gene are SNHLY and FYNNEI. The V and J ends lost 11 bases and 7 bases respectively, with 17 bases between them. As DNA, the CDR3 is TGTGCCGGCTCCGGGACAAGGGTTGAAAAACTGTTTTTT. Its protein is CAGSGTRVEKLFF. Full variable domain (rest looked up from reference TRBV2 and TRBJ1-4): EPEVTQTPSHQVTQMGQEVILRCVPISNHLYFYWYRQILGQKVEFLVSFYNNEISEKSEIFDDQFSVERPDGSNFTLKIRSTKLEDSAMYFCAGSGTRVEKLFFGSGTQLSVL.

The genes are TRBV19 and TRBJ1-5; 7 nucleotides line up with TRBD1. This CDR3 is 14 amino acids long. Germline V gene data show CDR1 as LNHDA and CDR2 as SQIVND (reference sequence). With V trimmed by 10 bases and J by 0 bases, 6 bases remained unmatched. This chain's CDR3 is CATGTAYSNQPQHF. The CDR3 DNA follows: TGTGCCACCGGGACAGCATATAGCAATCAGCCCCAGCATTTT. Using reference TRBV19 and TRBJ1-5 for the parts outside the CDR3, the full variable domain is DGGITQSPKYLFRKEGQNVTLSCEQNLNHDAMYWYRQDPGQGLRLIYYSQIVNDFQKGDIAEGYSVSREKKESFPLTVTSAQKNPTAFYLCATGTAYSNQPQHFGDGTRLSIL.

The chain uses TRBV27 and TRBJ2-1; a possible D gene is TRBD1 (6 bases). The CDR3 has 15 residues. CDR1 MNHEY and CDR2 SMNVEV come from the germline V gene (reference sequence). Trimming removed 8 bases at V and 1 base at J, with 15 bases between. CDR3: CASSFQRGSYNEQFF. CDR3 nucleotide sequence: TGTGCCAGCTCATTCCAGAGGGGGTCCTACAATGAGCAGTTCTTC.

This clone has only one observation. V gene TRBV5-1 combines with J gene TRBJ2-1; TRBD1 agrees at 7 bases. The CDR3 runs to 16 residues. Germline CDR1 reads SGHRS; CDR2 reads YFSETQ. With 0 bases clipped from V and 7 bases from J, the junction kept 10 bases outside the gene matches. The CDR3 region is CASSLEVGPGGNEQFF. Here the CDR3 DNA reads TGCGCCAGCAGCTTGGAGGTAGGGCCAGGGGGTAATGAGCAGTTCTTC.

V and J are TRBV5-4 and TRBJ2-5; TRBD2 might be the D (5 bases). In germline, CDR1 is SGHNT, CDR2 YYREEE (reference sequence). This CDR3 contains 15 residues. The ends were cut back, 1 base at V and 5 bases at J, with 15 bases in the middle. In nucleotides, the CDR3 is TGTGCCAGCAGCTTGTCCCCAGGATCGGGGGAGACCCAGTACTTC. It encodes CASSLSPGSGETQYF.

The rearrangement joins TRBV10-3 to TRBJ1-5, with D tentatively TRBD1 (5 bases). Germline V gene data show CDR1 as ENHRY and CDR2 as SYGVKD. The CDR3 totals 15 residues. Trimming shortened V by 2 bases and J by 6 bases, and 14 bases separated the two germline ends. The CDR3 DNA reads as TGTGCCATCAGTGAGGCCCCAGGGCGGGGTCAGCCCCAGCATTTT. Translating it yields CAISEAPGRGQPQHF.

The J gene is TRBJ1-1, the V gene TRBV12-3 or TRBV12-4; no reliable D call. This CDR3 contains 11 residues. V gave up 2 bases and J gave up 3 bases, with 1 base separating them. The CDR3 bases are TGTGCCAGCAGTTTATACACTGAAGCTTTCTTT. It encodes CASSLYTEAFF.

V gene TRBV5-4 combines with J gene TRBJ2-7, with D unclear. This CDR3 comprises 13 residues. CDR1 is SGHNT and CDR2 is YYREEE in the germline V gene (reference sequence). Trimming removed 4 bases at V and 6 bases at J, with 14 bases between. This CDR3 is CASSLRAFPEQYF. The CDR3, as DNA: TGTGCCAGCAGCCTCCGGGCCTTTCCCGAGCAGTACTTC.